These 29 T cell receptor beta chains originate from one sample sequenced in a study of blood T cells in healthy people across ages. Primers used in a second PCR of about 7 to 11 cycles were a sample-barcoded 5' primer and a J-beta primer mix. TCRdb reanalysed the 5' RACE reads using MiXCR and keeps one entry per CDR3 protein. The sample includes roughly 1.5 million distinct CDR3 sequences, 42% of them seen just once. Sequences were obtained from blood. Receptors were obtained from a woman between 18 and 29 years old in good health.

The CDR3 DNA is TGTGCCAGCATCCCCAGGGAAGGTACGCAGTATTTT. It translates to CASIPREGTQYF. The J gene is TRBJ2-3, the V gene TRBV27, with D possibly being TRBD1 (5 bases). Germline CDR1 and CDR2: MNHEY and SMNVEV (reference sequence). Trimming took 7 bases from V and 8 from J, leaving 13 bases between them. The CDR3 runs to 12 residues.

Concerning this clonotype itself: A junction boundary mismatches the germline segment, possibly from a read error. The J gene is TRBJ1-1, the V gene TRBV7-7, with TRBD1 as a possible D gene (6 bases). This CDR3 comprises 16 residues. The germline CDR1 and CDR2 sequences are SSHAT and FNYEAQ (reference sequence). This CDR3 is CASSLSPRLGAAEAFF. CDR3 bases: TGTGCTAGCAGCTTATCTCCCCGGCTGGGGGCCGCTGAAGCTTTCTTT.

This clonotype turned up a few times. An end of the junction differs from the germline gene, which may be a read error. In nucleotides, the CDR3 is TGCAGTGCTGGAGAGACTAGCGGGACGTACAATGAGCAGTTCTTC. Translation gives CSAGETSGTYNEQFF. V is TRBV20-1 and J is TRBJ2-1; 11 bases line up with TRBD2. The germline gives CDR1 DFQATT, CDR2 SNEGSKA (reference sequence). The CDR3 has 15 residues.

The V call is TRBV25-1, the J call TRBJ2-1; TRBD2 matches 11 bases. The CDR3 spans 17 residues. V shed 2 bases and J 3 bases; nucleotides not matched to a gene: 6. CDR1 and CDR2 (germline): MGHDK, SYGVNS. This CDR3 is CASSEPFLAGGYNEQFF. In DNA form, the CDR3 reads TGTGCCAGCAGTGAACCGTTCCTAGCGGGGGGCTACAATGAGCAGTTCTTC.

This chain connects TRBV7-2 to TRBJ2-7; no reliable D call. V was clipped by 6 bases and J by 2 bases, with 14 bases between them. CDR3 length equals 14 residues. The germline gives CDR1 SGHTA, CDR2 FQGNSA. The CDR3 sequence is CASSLSRATYEQYF. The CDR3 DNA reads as TGTGCCAGCAGTTTAAGTAGAGCAACCTACGAGCAGTACTTC.

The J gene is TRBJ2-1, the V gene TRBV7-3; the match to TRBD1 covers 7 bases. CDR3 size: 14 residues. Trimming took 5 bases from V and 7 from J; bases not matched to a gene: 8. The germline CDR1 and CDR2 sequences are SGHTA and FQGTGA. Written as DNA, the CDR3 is TGTGCCAGCAGCGTAGAGACAGGGCTTAATGAGCAGTTCTTC. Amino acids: CASSVETGLNEQFF.

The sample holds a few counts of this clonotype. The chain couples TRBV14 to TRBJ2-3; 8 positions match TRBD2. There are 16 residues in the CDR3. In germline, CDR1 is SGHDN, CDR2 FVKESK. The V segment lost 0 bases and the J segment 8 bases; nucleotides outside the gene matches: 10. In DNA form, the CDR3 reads TGTGCCAGCAGCCAAGATCCTGGGACTAGTGTGCGTACGCAGTATTTT. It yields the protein CASSQDPGTSVRTQYF. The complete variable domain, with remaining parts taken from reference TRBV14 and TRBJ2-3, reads EAGVTQFPSHSVIEKGQTVTLRCDPISGHDNLYWYRRVMGKEIKFLLHFVKESKQDESGMPNNRFLAERTGGTYSTLKVQPAELEDSGVYFCASSQDPGTSVRTQYFGPGTRLTVL.

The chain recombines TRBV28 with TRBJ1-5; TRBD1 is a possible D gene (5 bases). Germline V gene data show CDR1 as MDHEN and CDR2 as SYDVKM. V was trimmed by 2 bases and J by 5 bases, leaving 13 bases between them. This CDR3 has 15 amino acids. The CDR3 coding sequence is TGTGCCAGCAGTTTAAGGGTGTGGGGCTATCAGCCCCAGCATTTT. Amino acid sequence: CASSLRVWGYQPQHF.

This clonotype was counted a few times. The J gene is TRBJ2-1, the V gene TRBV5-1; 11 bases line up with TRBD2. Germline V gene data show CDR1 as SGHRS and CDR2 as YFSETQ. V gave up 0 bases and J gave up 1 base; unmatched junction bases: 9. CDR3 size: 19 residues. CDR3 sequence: CASSLGGLADTSSYNEQFF. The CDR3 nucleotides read TGCGCCAGCAGCTTGGGGGGACTAGCGGACACCTCTTCCTACAATGAGCAGTTCTTC.

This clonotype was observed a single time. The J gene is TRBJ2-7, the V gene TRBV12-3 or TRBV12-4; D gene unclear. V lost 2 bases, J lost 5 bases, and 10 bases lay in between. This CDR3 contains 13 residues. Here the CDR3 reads CASSLFSPNEQYF. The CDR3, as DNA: TGTGCCAGCAGTTTATTTAGCCCGAACGAGCAGTACTTC.

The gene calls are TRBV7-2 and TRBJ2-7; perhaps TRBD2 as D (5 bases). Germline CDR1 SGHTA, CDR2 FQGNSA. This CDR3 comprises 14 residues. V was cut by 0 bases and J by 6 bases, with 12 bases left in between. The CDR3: CASSLADLSVEQYF. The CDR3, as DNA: TGTGCCAGCAGCTTAGCGGACCTTAGCGTCGAGCAGTACTTC.

The CDR3 here is CASSLVVRDGYTF. In DNA form, the CDR3 reads TGCGCCAGCAGCTTGGTGGTGAGGGACGGCTACACCTTC. The gene calls are TRBV5-1 and TRBJ1-2; perhaps TRBD1 as D (5 bases). This CDR3 region has 13 residues. CDR1 is SGHRS, CDR2 YFSETQ, per germline. The germline V and J ends were trimmed by 0 bases and 8 bases, with 11 bases remaining between them.

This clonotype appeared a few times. The CDR3 DNA reads TGTGCCAGCAGCCTAGTCAGGGGCGTCATTGAAGCTTTCTTT. Its protein product is CASSLVRGVIEAFF. The chain employs TRBV7-9 and TRBJ1-1, with D perhaps TRBD1 (6 bases). The CDR3 runs to 14 residues. The ends were cut back, 5 bases at V and 7 bases at J, with 17 bases in the middle. Germline-derived CDR1 and CDR2 are SEHNR and FQNEAQ (reference sequence).

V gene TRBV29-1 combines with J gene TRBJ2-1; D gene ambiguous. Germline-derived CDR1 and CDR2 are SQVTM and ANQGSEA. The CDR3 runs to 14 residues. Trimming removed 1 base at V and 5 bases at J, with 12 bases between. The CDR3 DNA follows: TGCAGCGTTGAAGGGCTCCAGGCAAACAATGAGCAGTTCTTC. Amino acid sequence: CSVEGLQANNEQFF.

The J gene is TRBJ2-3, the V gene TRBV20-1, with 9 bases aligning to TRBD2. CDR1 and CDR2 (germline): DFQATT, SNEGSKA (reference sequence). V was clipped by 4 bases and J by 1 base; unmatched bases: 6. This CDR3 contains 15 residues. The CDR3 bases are TGCAGTGCTATCGCGGGAGGGGGGGGCACAGATACGCAGTATTTT. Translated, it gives CSAIAGGGGTDTQYF.

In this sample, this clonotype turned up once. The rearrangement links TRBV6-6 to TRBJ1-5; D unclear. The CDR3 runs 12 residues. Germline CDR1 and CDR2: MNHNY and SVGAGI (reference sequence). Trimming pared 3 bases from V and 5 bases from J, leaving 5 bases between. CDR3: CASSYYDQPQHF. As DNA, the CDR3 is TGTGCCAGCAGTTATTATGATCAGCCCCAGCATTTT.

CDR3 residues: CASSPRDYREGTPYEQYF. CDR3 nucleotide sequence: TGTGCCAGCTCACCGAGGGACTATCGGGAGGGCACCCCCTACGAGCAGTACTTC. The genes are TRBV18 and TRBJ2-7; TRBD2 agrees at 8 bases. With 3 bases clipped from V and 2 bases from J, the junction kept 15 bases outside the gene matches. Germline CDR1 reads KGHSH; CDR2 reads LQKENI. The CDR3 contains 18 residues.

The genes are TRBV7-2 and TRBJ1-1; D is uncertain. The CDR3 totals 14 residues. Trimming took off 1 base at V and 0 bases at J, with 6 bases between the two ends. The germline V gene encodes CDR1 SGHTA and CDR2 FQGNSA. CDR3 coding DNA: TGTGCCAGCAGCTTAGAATCCGTGAACACTGAAGCTTTCTTT. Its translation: CASSLESVNTEAFF.

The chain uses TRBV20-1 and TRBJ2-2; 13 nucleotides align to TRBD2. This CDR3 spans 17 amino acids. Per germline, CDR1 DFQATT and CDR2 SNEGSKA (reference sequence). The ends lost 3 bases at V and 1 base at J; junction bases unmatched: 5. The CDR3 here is CSASGGLAGQNTGELFF. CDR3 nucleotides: TGCAGTGCTAGTGGGGGACTAGCGGGGCAGAACACCGGGGAGCTGTTTTTT.

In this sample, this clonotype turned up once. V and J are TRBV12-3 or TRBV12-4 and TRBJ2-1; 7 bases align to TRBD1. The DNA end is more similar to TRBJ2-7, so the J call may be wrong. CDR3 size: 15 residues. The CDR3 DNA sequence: TGTGCCAGCAATGAGGACAGGCCGCACTACAATGAGCAGTACTTC. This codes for CASNEDRPHYNEQYF.

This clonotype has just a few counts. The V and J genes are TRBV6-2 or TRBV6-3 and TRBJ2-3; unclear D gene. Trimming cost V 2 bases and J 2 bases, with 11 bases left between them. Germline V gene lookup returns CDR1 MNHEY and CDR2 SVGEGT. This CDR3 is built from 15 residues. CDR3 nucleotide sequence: TGTGCCAGCAGTTACGACTGGAAATTCACAGATACGCAGTATTTT. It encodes CASSYDWKFTDTQYF.

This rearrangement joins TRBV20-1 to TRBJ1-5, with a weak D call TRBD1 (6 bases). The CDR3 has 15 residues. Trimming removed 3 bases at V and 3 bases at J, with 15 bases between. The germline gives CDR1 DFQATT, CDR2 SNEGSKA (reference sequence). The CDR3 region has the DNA TGCAGTGCTAGTTTGCTGGACAGACCCAATCAGCCCCAGCATTTT. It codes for CSASLLDRPNQPQHF.

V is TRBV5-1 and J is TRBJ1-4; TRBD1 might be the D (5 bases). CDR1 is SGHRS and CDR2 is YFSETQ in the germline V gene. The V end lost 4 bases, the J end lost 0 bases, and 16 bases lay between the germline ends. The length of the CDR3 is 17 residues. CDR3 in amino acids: CASSRSGAGSTNEKLFF. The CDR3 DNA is TGCGCCAGCAGCCGATCCGGGGCAGGGTCAACTAATGAAAAACTGTTTTTT.

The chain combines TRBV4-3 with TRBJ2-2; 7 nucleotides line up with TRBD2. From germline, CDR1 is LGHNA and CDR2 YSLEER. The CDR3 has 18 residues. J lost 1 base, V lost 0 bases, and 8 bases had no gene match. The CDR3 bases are TGCGCCAGCAGCCAAGATAGGGTGAGCGGGGTGAACACCGGGGAGCTGTTTTTT. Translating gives CASSQDRVSGVNTGELFF.

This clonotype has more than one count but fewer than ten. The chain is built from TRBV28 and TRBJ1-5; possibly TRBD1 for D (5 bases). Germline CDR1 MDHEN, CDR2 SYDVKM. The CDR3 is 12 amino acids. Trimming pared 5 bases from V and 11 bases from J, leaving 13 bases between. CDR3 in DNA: TGTGCCAGCAGTAACCCCCGGGGCTCCCAGCATTTT. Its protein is CASSNPRGSQHF.

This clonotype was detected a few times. CDR3 protein: CASSSGLAISYEQYF. The CDR3 DNA follows: TGTGCCAGCAGTTCGGGACTAGCGATCTCCTACGAGCAGTACTTC. The chain carries TRBV28 and TRBJ2-7, with 10 bases lining up with TRBD2. Germline assignment: CDR1 MDHEN and CDR2 SYDVKM. V gave up 4 bases and J gave up 0 bases; unmatched junction bases: 3. There are 15 residues in the CDR3. Complete variable domain (other parts from reference TRBV28 and TRBJ2-7): DVKVTQSSRYLVKRTGEKVFLECVQDMDHENMFWYRQDPGLGLRLIYFSYDVKMKEKGDIPEGYSVSREKKERFSLILESASTNQTSMYLCASSSGLAISYEQYFGPGTRLTVT.

CDR3 sequence: CSAWDRGHDTGELFF. CDR3 bases: TGCAGTGCTTGGGACAGGGGGCATGACACCGGGGAGCTGTTTTTT. The V and J genes are TRBV20-1 and TRBJ2-2; 12 nucleotides line up with TRBD1. Germline CDR1 and CDR2: DFQATT and SNEGSKA (reference sequence). J was trimmed by 3 bases and V by 5 bases; bases with no gene match: 4. CDR3 length: 15 amino acids.

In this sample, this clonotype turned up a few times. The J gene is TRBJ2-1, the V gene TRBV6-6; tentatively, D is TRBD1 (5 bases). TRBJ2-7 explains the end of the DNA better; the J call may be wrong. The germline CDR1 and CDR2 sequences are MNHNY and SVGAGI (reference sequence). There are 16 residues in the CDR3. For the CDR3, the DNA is TGTGCCAGCAGTTACGGTAGGGGCCACTCCTACAATGAGCAGTACTTC. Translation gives CASSYGRGHSYNEQYF.

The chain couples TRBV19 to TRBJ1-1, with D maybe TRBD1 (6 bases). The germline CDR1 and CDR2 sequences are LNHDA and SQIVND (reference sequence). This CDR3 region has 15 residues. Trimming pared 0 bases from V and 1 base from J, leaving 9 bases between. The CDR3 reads CASSIEPRGNTEAFF. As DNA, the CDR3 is TGTGCCAGTAGTATAGAACCCAGGGGGAACACTGAAGCTTTCTTT.